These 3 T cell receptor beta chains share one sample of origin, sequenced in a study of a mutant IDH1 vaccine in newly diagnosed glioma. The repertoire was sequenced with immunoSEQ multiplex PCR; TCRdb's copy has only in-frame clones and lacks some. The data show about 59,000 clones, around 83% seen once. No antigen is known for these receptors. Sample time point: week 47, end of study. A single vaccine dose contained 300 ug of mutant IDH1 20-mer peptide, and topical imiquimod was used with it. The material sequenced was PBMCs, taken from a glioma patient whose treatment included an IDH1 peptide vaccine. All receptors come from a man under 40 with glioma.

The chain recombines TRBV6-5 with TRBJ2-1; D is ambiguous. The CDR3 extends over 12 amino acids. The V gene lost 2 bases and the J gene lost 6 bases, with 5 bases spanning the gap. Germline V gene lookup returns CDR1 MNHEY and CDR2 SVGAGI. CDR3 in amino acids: CASSYEGNEQFF. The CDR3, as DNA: TGTGCCAGCAGTTACGAAGGCAATGAGCAGTTCTTC.

The CDR3 sequence: CASSRTGSSETQYF. In DNA, the CDR3 is TGCGCCAGCAGCCGAACCGGGTCATCAGAGACCCAGTACTTC. The V call is TRBV4-1, the J call TRBJ2-5; D not resolved. Germline CDR1 reads MGHRA; CDR2 reads YSYEKL. V lost 4 bases to trimming and J lost 4 bases, with 13 bases between them. The CDR3 extends over 14 amino acids.

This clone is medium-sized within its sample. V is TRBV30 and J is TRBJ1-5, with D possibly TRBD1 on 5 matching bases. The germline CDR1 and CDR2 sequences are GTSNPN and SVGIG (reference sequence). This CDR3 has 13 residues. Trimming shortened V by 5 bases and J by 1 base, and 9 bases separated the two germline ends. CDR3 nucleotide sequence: TGTGCCTGGGCCGGGGACAGCAATCAGCCCCAGCATTTT. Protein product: CAWAGDSNQPQHF. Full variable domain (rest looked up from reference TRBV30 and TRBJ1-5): SQTIHQWPATLVQPVGSPLSLECTVEGTSNPNLYWYRQAAGRGLQLLFYSVGIGQISSEVPQNLSASRPQDRQFILSSKKLLLSDSGFYLCAWAGDSNQPQHFGDGTRLSIL.